This T cell receptor beta chain was found in a study of immune evolution from preneoplasia to lung adenocarcinoma. Overall study context: HLA loss of heterozygosity: under 7.5% AIS, around 16% MIA, approximately 35% ADC, none AAH.

This clone occurred once. Its antigen is unidentified. After pathologic assessment, macro-dissection selected premalignant or tumor cells for extraction. Study outcomes and limitations: KRAS-mutant nodules had the highest T cell clonality. Normal lung had the highest top T cell clone frequencies.

The V gene's germline CDR1 is SGHTA and CDR2 FQGNSA. The V and J ends lost 5 bases and 5 bases, in that order; junction bases with no gene match: 18. This CDR3 is built from 18 residues. The protocol was immunoSEQ multiplex PCR, while the TCRdb copy is restricted to in-frame clones and leaves out a portion. The sample lists thousands of clones, roughly 80% occurring once. This sequence was found in a person aged 55 to 70 with lung adenocarcinoma. Sample: FFPE invasive lung adenocarcinoma tissue. This chain links TRBV7-2 with TRBJ2-1; 7 bases line up with TRBD2. The CDR3 spells CASSPDLLAVRRNNEQFF. CDR3 DNA sequence: TGTGCCAGCAGCCCTGACCTCCTAGCGGTCAGAAGAAACAATGAGCAGTTCTTC.